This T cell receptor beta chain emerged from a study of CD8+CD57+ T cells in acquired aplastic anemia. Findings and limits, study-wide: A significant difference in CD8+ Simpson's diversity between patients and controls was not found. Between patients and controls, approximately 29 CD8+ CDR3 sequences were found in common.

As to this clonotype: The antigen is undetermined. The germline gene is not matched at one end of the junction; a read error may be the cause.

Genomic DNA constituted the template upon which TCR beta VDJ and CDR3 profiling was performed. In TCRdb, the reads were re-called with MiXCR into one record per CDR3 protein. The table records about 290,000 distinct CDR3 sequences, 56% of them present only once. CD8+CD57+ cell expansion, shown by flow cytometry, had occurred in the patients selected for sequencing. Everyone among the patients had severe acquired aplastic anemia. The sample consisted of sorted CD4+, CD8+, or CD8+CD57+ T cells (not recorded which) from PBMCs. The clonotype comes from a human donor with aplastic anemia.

In DNA form, the CDR3 reads TGTGCCGGCAGCCCAGGGGGCACAGATACGCAGTATTTT. Amino acids: CAGSPGGTDTQYF. The chain couples TRBV7-6 to TRBJ2-3, with a weak D call TRBD1 (6 bases). This CDR3 has 13 residues. Germline CDR1 and CDR2: SGHVS and FNYEAQ.